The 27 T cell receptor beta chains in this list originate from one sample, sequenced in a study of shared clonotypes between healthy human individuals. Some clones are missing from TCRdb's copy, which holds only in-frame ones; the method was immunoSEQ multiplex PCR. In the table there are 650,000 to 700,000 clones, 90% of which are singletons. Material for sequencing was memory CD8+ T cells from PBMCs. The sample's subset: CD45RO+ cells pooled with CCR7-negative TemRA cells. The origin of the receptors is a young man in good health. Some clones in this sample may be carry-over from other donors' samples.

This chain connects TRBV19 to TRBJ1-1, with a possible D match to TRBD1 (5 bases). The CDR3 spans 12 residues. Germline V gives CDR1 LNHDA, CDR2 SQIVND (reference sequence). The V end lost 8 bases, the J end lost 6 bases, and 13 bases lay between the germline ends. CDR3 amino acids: CASAGWDAEAFF. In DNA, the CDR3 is TGTGCCAGTGCAGGGTGGGACGCTGAAGCTTTCTTT. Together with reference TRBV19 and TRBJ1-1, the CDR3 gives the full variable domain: DGGITQSPKYLFRKEGQNVTLSCEQNLNHDAMYWYRQDPGQGLRLIYYSQIVNDFQKGDIAEGYSVSREKKESFPLTVTSAQKNPTAFYLCASAGWDAEAFFGQGTRLTVV.

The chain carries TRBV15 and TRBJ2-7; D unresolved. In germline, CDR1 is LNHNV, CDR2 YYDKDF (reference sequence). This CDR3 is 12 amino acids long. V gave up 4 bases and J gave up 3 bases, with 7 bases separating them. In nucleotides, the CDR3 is TGTGCCACCAGCATTGTCGGCTACGAGCAGTACTTC. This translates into CATSIVGYEQYF.

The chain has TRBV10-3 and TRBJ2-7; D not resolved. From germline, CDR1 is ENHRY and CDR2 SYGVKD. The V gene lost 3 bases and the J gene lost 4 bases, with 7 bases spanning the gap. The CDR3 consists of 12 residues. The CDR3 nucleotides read TGTGCCATCAGTGAACCGGCGTACGAGCAGTACTTC. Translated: CAISEPAYEQYF.

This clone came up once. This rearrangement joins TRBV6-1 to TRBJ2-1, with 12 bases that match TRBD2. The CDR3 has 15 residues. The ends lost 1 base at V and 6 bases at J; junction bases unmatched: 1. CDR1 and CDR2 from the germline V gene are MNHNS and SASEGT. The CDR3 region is CASSEGLAGVNEQFF. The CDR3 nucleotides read TGTGCCAGCAGTGAAGGACTAGCGGGAGTCAATGAGCAGTTCTTC.

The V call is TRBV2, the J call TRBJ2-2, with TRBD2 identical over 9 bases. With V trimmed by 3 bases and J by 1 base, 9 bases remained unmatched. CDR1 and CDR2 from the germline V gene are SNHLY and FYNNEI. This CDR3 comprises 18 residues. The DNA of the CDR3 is TGTGCCAGCAGTGAGTATGGTAGCGGGAGCCGGAACACCGGGGAGCTGTTTTTT. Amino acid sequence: CASSEYGSGSRNTGELFF.

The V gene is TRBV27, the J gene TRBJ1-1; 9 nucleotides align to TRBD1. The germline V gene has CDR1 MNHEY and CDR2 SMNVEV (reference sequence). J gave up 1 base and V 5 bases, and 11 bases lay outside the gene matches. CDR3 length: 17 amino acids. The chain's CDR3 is CASSPTRGQGENTEAFF. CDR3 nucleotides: TGTGCCAGCAGTCCAACGAGGGGACAGGGAGAGAACACTGAAGCTTTCTTT.

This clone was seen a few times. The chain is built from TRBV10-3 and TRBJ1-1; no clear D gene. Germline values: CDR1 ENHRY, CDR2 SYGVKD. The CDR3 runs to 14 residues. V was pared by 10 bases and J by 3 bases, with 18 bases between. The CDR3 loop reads CATNIPQRDTEAFF. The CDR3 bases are TGTGCCACAAATATCCCACAGCGGGACACTGAAGCTTTCTTT.

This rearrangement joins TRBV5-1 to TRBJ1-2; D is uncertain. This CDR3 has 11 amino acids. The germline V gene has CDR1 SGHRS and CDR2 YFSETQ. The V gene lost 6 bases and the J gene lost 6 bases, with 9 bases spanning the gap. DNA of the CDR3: TGCGCCAGCACCGGAGGGAATGGCTACACCTTC. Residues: CASTGGNGYTF.

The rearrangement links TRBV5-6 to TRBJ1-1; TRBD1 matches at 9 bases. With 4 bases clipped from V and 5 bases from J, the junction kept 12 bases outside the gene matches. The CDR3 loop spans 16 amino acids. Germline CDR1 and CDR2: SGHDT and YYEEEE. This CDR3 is CASSINGQGFGTEAFF. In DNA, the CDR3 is TGTGCCAGCAGCATAAACGGACAGGGGTTTGGGACTGAAGCTTTCTTT. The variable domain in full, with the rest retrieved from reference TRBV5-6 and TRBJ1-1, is DAGVTQSPTHLIKTRGQQVTLRCSPKSGHDTVSWYQQALGQGPQFIFQYYEEEERQRGNFPDRFSGHQFPNYSSELNVNALLLGDSALYLCASSINGQGFGTEAFFGQGTRLTVV.

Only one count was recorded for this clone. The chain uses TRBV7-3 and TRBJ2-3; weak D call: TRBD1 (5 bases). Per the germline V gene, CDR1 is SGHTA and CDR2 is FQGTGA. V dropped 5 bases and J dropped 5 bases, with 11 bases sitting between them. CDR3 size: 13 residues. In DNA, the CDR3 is TGTGCCAGCAGCCCCTACCAGGGAGATACGCAGTATTTT. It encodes CASSPYQGDTQYF.

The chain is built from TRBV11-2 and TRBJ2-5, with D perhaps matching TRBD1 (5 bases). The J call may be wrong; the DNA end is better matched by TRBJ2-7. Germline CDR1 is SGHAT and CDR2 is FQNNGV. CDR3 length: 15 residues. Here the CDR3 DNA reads TGTGCCAGCAGCTCGGCCCCTCAGGGCCCTTACGAGCAGTACTTC. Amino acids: CASSSAPQGPYEQYF.

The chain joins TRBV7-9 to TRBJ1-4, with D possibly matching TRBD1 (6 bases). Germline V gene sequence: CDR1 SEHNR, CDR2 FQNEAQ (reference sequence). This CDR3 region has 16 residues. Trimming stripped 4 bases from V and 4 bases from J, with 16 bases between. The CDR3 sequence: CASSSPTTGVNEKLFF. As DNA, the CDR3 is TGTGCCAGCAGCTCACCTACGACAGGCGTTAATGAAAAACTGTTTTTT.

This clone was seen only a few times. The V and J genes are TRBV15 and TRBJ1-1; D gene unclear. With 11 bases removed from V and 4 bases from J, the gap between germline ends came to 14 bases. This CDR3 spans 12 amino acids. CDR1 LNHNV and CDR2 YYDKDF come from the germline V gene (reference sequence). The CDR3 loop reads CADGYSGTEAFF. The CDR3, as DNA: TGTGCCGACGGGTATTCAGGCACTGAAGCTTTCTTT. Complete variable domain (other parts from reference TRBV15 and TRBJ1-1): DAMVIQNPRYQVTQFGKPVTLSCSQTLNHNVMYWYQQKSSQAPKLLFHYYDKDFNNEADTPDNFQSRRPNTSFCFLDIRSPGLGDTAMYLCADGYSGTEAFFGQGTRLTVV.

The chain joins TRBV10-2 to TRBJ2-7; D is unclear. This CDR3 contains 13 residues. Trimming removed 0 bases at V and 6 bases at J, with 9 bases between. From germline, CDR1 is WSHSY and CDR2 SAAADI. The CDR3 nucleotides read TGCGCCAGCAGTGAGTCATTCAGAGGCGAGCAGTACTTC. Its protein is CASSESFRGEQYF.

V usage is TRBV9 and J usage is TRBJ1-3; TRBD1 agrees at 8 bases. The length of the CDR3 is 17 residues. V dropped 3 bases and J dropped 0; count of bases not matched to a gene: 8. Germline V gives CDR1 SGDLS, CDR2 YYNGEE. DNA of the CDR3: TGTGCCAGCAGCGCCCCCCGGGACAGGAGCTCTGGAAACACCATATATTTT. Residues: CASSAPRDRSSGNTIYF.

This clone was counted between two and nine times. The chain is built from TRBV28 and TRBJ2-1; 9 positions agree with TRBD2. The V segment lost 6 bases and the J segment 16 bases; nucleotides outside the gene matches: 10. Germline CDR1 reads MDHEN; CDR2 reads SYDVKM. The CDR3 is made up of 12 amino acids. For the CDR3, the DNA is TGTGCCAGCAGCCGGCTTAGCGGGAGCTTATTCTTC. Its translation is CASSRLSGSLFF. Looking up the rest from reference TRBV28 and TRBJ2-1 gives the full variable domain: DVKVTQSSRYLVKRTGEKVFLECVQDMDHENMFWYRQDPGLGLRLIYFSYDVKMKEKGDIPEGYSVSREKKERFSLILESASTNQTSMYLCASSRLSGSLFFGPGTRLTVL.

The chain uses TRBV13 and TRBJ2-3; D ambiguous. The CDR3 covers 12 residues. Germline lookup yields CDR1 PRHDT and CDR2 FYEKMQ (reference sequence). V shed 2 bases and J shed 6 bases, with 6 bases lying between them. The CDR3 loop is CASSLIGDTQYF. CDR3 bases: TGTGCCAGCAGCTTAATAGGGGATACGCAGTATTTT.

This CDR3 reads CASTIAGGFGETQYF. The CDR3 DNA reads as TGTGCCAGTACGATAGCGGGAGGATTCGGGGAGACCCAGTACTTC. V is TRBV9 and J is TRBJ2-5; 10 positions agree with TRBD2. V shed 8 bases, J shed 5 bases, and the junction held 12 bases outside the gene matches. The CDR3 is 15 residues long. Germline CDR1 is SGDLS and CDR2 is YYNGEE.

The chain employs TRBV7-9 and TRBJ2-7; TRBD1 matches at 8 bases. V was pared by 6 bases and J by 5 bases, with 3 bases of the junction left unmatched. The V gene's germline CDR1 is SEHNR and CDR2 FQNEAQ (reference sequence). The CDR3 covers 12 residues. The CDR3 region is CASRRQGNEQYF. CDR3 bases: TGTGCCAGCAGGCGACAGGGGAACGAGCAGTACTTC.

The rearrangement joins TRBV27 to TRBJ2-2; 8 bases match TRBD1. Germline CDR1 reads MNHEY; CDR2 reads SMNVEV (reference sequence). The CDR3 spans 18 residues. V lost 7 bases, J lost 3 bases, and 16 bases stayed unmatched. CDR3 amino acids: CASTATGDHVGHTGELFF. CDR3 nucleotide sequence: TGTGCCAGCACAGCGACAGGGGACCACGTTGGCCACACCGGGGAGCTGTTTTTT.

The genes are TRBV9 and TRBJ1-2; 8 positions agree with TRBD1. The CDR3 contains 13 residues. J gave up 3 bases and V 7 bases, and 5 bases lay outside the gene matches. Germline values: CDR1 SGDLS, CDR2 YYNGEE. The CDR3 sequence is CASRGQGYYGYTF. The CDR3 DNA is TGTGCCAGCCGAGGACAGGGATACTATGGCTACACCTTC.

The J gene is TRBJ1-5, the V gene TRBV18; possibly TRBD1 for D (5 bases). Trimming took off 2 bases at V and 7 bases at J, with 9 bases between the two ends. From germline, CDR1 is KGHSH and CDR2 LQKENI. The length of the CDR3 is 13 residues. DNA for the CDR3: TGTGCCAGCTCACCATCGGGGGTCCAGCCCCAGCATTTT. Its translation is CASSPSGVQPQHF.

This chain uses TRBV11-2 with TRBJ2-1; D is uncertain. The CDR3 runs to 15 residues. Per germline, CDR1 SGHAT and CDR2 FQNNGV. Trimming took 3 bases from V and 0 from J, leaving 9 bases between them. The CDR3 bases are TGTGCCAGCAGCTTCGTCGGCAGCTCCTACAATGAGCAGTTCTTC. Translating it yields CASSFVGSSYNEQFF.

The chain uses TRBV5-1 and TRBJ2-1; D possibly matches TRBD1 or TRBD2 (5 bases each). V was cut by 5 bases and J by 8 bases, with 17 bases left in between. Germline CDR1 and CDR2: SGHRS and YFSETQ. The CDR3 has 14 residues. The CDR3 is CASSVGDPIDEQFF. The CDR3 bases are TGCGCCAGCAGTGTGGGGGATCCTATAGATGAGCAGTTCTTC.

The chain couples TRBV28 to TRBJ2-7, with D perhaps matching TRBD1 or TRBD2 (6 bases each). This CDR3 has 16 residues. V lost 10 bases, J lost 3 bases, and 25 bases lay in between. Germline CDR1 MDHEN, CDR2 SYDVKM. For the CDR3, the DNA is TGTGCCATCGACACAGCCCTAGGGGGGCAGCTCTACGAGCAGTACTTC. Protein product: CAIDTALGGQLYEQYF.

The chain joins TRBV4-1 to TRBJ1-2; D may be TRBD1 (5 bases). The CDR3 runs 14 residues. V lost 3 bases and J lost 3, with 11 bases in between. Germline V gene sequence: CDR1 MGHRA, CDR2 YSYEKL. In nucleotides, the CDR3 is TGCGCCAGCAGCCAGTCCCAGGGTGACTATGGCTACACCTTC. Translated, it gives CASSQSQGDYGYTF.

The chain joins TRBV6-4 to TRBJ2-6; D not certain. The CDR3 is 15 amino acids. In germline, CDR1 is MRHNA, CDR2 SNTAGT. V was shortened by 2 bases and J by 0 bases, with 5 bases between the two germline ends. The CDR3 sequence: CASSDKYSGANVLTF. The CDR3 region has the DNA TGTGCCAGCAGTGACAAGTACTCTGGGGCCAACGTCCTGACTTTC.